A single sample gave rise to the 3 T cell receptor beta chains below, sequenced in a study of blood T cell repertoires in COVID-19. Repertoires were generated with immunoSEQ multiplex PCR, while TCRdb's copy carries only in-frame clones and drops some. This table holds 220,000 or so clones, more than 75% found once. Sequencing was performed on PBMCs or T cells enriched from blood (not recorded which). These receptors all come from a woman aged 45-65 years who had recovered from COVID-19.

The chain combines TRBV14 with TRBJ1-1; D might be TRBD1 (6 bases). The germline gives CDR1 SGHDN, CDR2 FVKESK. V lost 0 bases and J 4 bases, leaving 12 bases between the germline ends. The CDR3 loop spans 15 amino acids. CDR3 sequence reads: CASSQERGRSTEAFF. The CDR3 bases are TGTGCCAGCAGCCAAGAAAGGGGGAGAAGCACTGAAGCTTTCTTT.

In its sample, this clone was seen once. V gene TRBV30 combines with J gene TRBJ2-2; D unclear. Per germline, CDR1 GTSNPN and CDR2 SVGIG (reference sequence). V lost 4 bases to trimming and J lost 7 bases, with 19 bases between them. The CDR3 is 15 residues long. The CDR3 reads CAWKDSHRLYGELFF. CDR3 sequence (DNA): TGTGCCTGGAAAGATAGTCATCGTCTTTACGGGGAGCTGTTTTTT. Filled out from reference TRBV30 and TRBJ2-2, the complete variable domain reads SQTIHQWPATLVQPVGSPLSLECTVEGTSNPNLYWYRQAAGRGLQLLFYSVGIGQISSEVPQNLSASRPQDRQFILSSKKLLLSDSGFYLCAWKDSHRLYGELFFGEGSRLTVL.

The genes are TRBV12-3 or TRBV12-4 and TRBJ1-2; D gene ambiguous. CDR3 length equals 13 residues. V was shortened by 10 bases and J by 0 bases, with 12 bases between the two germline ends. CDR3 DNA: TGTGCCACCCTGACTGATACTAACTATGGCTACACCTTC. Translation gives CATLTDTNYGYTF.